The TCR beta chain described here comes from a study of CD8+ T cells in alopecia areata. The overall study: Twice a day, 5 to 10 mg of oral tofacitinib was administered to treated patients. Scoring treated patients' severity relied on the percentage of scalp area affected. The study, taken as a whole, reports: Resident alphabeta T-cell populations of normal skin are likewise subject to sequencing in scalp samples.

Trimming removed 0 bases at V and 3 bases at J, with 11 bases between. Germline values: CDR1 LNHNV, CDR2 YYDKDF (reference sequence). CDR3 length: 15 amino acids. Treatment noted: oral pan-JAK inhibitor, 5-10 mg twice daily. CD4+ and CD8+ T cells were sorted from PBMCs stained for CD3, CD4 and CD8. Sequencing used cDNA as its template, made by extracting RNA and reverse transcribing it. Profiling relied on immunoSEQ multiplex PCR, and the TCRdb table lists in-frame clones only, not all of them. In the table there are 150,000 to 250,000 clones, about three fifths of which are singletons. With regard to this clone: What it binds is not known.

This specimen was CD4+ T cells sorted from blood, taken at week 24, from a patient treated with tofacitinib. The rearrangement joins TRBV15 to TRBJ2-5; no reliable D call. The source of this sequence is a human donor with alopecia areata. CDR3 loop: CATSRDGKDEETQYF. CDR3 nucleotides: TGTGCCACCAGCAGAGATGGGAAGGATGAAGAGACCCAGTACTTC.